This TCR beta chain was retrieved from a study of cytomegalovirus exposure and HLA in healthy donors. Regarding the study as a whole: TCR clusters originating in the first cohort tended to co-occur in the roughly 130 validation repertoires, according to a later analysis. Some TCR beta chains (over 150 of them) were listed as cytomegalovirus-associated.

The data were produced by immunoSEQ multiplex PCR, yet TCRdb's version contains in-frame clones alone and is incomplete. The table shows fewer than 250,000 clones, with around four fifths occurring only once. The donors were part of the validation cohort of 95 to 150 subjects. That cohort was separate from the first cohort, which comprised roughly 670 subjects. This clone occurred once. The antigen remains undetermined. This clonotype was obtained from a woman aged 25-40 years in good health and CMV-seropositive. The sequenced sample consisted of PBMCs.

The CDR3 reads CASSQVTGPIGHTEAFF. Here the CDR3 DNA reads TGCGCCAGCAGCCAAGTGACAGGTCCTATCGGACACACTGAAGCTTTCTTT. The chain joins TRBV4-1 to TRBJ1-1, with D possibly TRBD1 on 6 matching bases. Trimming removed 1 base from V and 3 bases from J, with 18 bases in between. The CDR3 totals 17 residues. Per germline, CDR1 MGHRA and CDR2 YSYEKL.